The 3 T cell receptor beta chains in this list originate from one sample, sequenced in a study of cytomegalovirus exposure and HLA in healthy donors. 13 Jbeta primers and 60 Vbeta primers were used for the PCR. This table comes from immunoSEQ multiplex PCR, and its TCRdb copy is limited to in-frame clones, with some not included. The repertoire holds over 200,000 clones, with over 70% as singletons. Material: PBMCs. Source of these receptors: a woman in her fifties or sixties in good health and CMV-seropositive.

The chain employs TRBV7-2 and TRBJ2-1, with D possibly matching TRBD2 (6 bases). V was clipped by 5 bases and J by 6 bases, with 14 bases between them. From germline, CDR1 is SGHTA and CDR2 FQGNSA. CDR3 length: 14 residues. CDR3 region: CASSPGVAANEQFF. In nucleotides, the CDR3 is TGTGCCAGCAGCCCCGGTGTAGCGGCCAATGAGCAGTTCTTC.

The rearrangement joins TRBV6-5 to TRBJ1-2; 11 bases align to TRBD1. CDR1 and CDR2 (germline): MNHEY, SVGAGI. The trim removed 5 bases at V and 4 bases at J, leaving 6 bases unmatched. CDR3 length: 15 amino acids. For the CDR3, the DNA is TGTGCCAGCAGTAAAGGACAGGGGGCTCGCTATGGCTACACCTTC. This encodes CASSKGQGARYGYTF.

The CDR3 spells CASSVQGTEAFF. In DNA, the CDR3 is TGTGCCAGCAGTGTACAGGGCACTGAAGCTTTCTTT. The V and J genes are TRBV27 and TRBJ1-1; possibly TRBD1 for D (6 bases). Germline CDR1 and CDR2: MNHEY and SMNVEV (reference sequence). Trimming took off 5 bases at V and 4 bases at J, with 8 bases between the two ends. This CDR3 spans 12 amino acids.